These 28 T cell receptor beta chains were all obtained from the same sample, sequenced in a study of T cells in Graves' hyperthyroidism and ophthalmopathy. The CDR3 regions of TCR beta were amplified from RNA transcripts. A first-round RT-PCR of the TCR CDR3 used the HTBI primer set. MiXCR, applied by TCRdb to the multiplex PCR reads, yields one record per CDR3 protein. Of some 460,000 distinct CDR3 sequences listed, more than 15% were seen once; the top ten hold 13% to 15%. The sample taken for sequencing was blood. Every receptor here comes from a woman aged 18 to 35 with Graves' hyperthyroidism.

About this clonotype: A much larger clonotype is one base distant, so this may be a read error. It is likely a read error, because the conserved phenylalanine at the end of the CDR3 is missing. The chain combines TRBV20-1 with TRBJ1-1, with D perhaps matching TRBD1 (6 bases). The CDR3 extends over 14 amino acids. Germline CDR1 is DFQATT and CDR2 is SNEGSKA (reference sequence). V was shortened by 6 bases and J by 5 bases, with 19 bases between the two germline ends. DNA of the CDR3: TGCAGTGCGCGGGACGTCCAAAGGGGGACTGAAGCTTTCCTT. It is translated as CSARDVQRGTEAFL.

Many counts were recorded for this clonotype. The J gene is TRBJ2-7, the V gene TRBV28, with 11 nucleotides matching TRBD2. From germline, CDR1 is MDHEN and CDR2 SYDVKM. V lost 4 bases to trimming and J lost 1 base; unmatched junction nucleotides: 3. The CDR3 covers 15 residues. Here the CDR3 reads CASSSGTSGSYEQYF. The CDR3 region has the DNA TGTGCCAGCAGTTCCGGGACTAGCGGTTCCTACGAGCAGTACTTC. Looking up the rest from reference TRBV28 and TRBJ2-7 gives the full variable domain: DVKVTQSSRYLVKRTGEKVFLECVQDMDHENMFWYRQDPGLGLRLIYFSYDVKMKEKGDIPEGYSVSREKKERFSLILESASTNQTSMYLCASSSGTSGSYEQYFGPGTRLTVT.

This clonotype was counted at least ten times. The V gene is TRBV13, the J gene TRBJ2-7; 8 nucleotides agree with TRBD2. CDR3 length equals 15 residues. J lost 4 bases, V lost 4 bases, and 9 bases had no gene match. CDR1 and CDR2 (germline): PRHDT, FYEKMQ (reference sequence). CDR3: CASSSRGGPWYEQYF. CDR3 nucleotide sequence: TGTGCCAGCAGCTCCCGGGGGGGGCCCTGGTACGAGCAGTACTTC.

This clonotype was found many times. The rearrangement links TRBV2 to TRBJ2-5; 7 positions match TRBD1. The CDR3 sequence is 14 residues long. Germline CDR1 is SNHLY and CDR2 is FYNNEI. The ends lost 7 bases at V and 5 bases at J; junction bases unmatched: 10. The CDR3 region has the DNA TGTGCCAGCAATTACAGGGGATTAGGGGAGACCCAGTACTTC. Protein product: CASNYRGLGETQYF.

The chain has TRBV6-1 and TRBJ2-6, with 8 bases identical to TRBD2. The CDR3 spans 16 residues. Germline trimming cut 7 bases from V and 0 bases from J; bases unmatched to any gene: 5. Germline CDR1 and CDR2: MNHNS and SASEGT. This CDR3 is CASNLAGSSGANVLTF. CDR3 bases: TGTGCCAGCAATCTAGCGGGTAGCTCTGGGGCCAACGTCCTGACTTTC.

The sample holds a few counts of this clonotype. J is TRBJ2-2 and V is TRBV3-1; D is unresolved. Trimming left V 0 bases short and J 16 bases short, with 15 bases between. The CDR3 has 13 amino acids. Germline CDR1 LGHDT, CDR2 YNNKEL (reference sequence). CDR3 coding DNA: TGTGCCAGCAGCCAAGACGCGGTTCCTGAACGGTTTTTT. It specifies CASSQDAVPERFF. The full variable domain, in which reference TRBV3-1 and TRBJ2-2 provide the parts outside the CDR3, is DTAVSQTPKYLVTQMGNDKSIKCEQNLGHDTMYWYKQDSKKFLKIMFSYNNKELIINETVPNRFSPKSPDKAHLNLHINSLELGDSAVYFCASSQDAVPERFFGEGSRLTVL.

This sequence joins TRBV12-3 or TRBV12-4 and TRBJ2-1; 8 bases line up with TRBD1. This CDR3 contains 15 residues. J was trimmed by 9 bases and V by 6 bases; bases with no gene match: 13. The CDR3: CASRRSQGALGEQFF. CDR3 bases: TGTGCCAGCAGGAGATCTCAGGGGGCCCTCGGTGAGCAGTTCTTC.

This clonotype has a handful of counts. This rearrangement joins TRBV2 to TRBJ1-1; no clear D gene. The CDR3 runs to 14 residues. Germline V gene lookup returns CDR1 SNHLY and CDR2 FYNNEI. Trimming cost V 5 bases and J 3 bases, with 13 bases left between them. This chain's CDR3 is CASSPTRIDTEAFF. The CDR3 bases are TGTGCCAGCAGTCCGACTCGAATAGACACTGAAGCTTTCTTT.

J is TRBJ1-5 and V is TRBV5-5; TRBD1 might be the D (5 bases). The CDR3 is 10 amino acids. CDR1 is SGHKS, CDR2 YYEKEE, per germline (reference sequence). Written as DNA, the CDR3 is TGTACCACCTCGGGGGGGTCTCCGCATTTT. This encodes CTTSGGSPHF.

A few counts support this clonotype. The J gene is TRBJ1-5, the V gene TRBV19, with a weak D call TRBD1 (5 bases). V was pared by 6 bases and J by 4 bases, with 22 bases between. There are 17 residues in the CDR3. Germline V gives CDR1 LNHDA, CDR2 SQIVND (reference sequence). CDR3 DNA: TGTGCCAGTAGCATACCTCATGCGGGGCTGGGGAATCAGCCCCAGCATTTT. Translation: CASSIPHAGLGNQPQHF.

The rearrangement joins TRBV14 to TRBJ2-1; possible D gene TRBD1, 6 bases. The V and J ends lost 4 bases and 3 bases respectively, with 13 bases between them. CDR1 and CDR2 (germline): SGHDN, FVKESK. CDR3 length: 15 amino acids. In DNA, the CDR3 is TGTGCCAGCAGCCCACTAGGACAGAACTACAATGAGCAGTTCTTC. Translating gives CASSPLGQNYNEQFF. Looking up the rest from reference TRBV14 and TRBJ2-1 gives the full variable domain: EAGVTQFPSHSVIEKGQTVTLRCDPISGHDNLYWYRRVMGKEIKFLLHFVKESKQDESGMPNNRFLAERTGGTYSTLKVQPAELEDSGVYFCASSPLGQNYNEQFFGPGTRLTVL.

This clonotype was seen ten or more times. This chain uses TRBV12-3 or TRBV12-4 with TRBJ2-2; maybe TRBD2 (6 bases). This CDR3 spans 15 amino acids. V was cut by 1 base and J by 3 bases, with 9 bases left in between. The CDR3 spells CASSLVGGDTGELFF. CDR3 bases: TGTGCCAGCAGTTTAGTCGGCGGGGACACCGGGGAGCTGTTTTTT.

The rearrangement uses TRBV9 and TRBJ1-5; D is uncertain. The germline V gene encodes CDR1 SGDLS and CDR2 YYNGEE. The CDR3 length is 14 residues. Trimming pared 3 bases from V and 7 bases from J, leaving 14 bases between. CDR3 coding DNA: TGTGCCAGCAGCGGAGGGTCGTCGGGGCAGCCCCAGCATTTT. Residues: CASSGGSSGQPQHF.

This chain uses TRBV12-3 or TRBV12-4 with TRBJ2-5; D may match TRBD1 or TRBD2 (5 bases each). The CDR3 runs to 15 residues. V lost 5 bases and J lost 5, with 18 bases in between. The CDR3 DNA is TGTGCCAGCAGTAGCCGGGGCTCCCCCGGGGAGACCCAGTACTTC. It encodes CASSSRGSPGETQYF.

As to this clonotype: A read error is possible here, since a much larger clone lies one base away. The gene calls are TRBV7-3 and TRBJ2-1, with TRBD2 as a possible D gene (6 bases). The V end was cut by 8 bases, the J end by 4 bases, with 18 bases between. Germline CDR1 SGHTA, CDR2 FQGTGA. This CDR3 spans 15 amino acids. CDR3 loop: CASGPRLGSYNEQFF. The CDR3 DNA reads as TGTGCCAGCGGCCCTAGACTAGGTTCATACAATGAGCAGTTCTTC.

This clonotype was detected many times. The CDR3 here is CATLEGGENTEAFF. CDR3 sequence (DNA): TGTGCCACCCTGGAGGGAGGGGAGAACACTGAAGCTTTCTTT. The chain carries TRBV18 and TRBJ1-1, with TRBD1 as a possible D gene (5 bases). V was trimmed by 10 bases and J by 1 base, leaving 16 bases between them. The CDR3 has 14 residues. Germline lookup yields CDR1 KGHSH and CDR2 LQKENI.

Ten or more counts support this clonotype. The chain is built from TRBV12-3 or TRBV12-4 and TRBJ2-7; D remains unclear. V was shortened by 3 bases and J by 4 bases, with 10 bases between the two germline ends. The CDR3 totals 13 residues. The CDR3 sequence: CASSLGRRYEQYF. The CDR3 bases are TGTGCCAGCAGTTTGGGCAGGCGGTACGAGCAGTACTTC.

This clonotype was observed many times. V and J are TRBV28 and TRBJ2-5, with no clear D. Germline assignment: CDR1 MDHEN and CDR2 SYDVKM. V was pared by 6 bases and J by 5 bases, with 22 bases between. The CDR3 spans 16 residues. CDR3 region: CASRLLGARDGETQYF. The CDR3 DNA follows: TGTGCCAGCAGACTGCTTGGAGCACGCGACGGGGAGACCCAGTACTTC.

This clonotype was seen just once. At one end, the junction sequence differs from germline, possibly due to a read error. J is TRBJ1-5 and V is TRBV7-2, with D uncertain. Germline V lookup: CDR1 SGHTA, CDR2 FQGNSA. This CDR3 is 13 amino acids long. CDR3 in DNA: TGCGCCAGCAGCCAATTCAGCGATCAGCCCCAGCATTTT. Amino acids: CASSQFSDQPQHF.

This chain uses TRBV6-5 with TRBJ2-5; D is uncertain. The CDR3 contains 12 residues. In germline, CDR1 is MNHEY, CDR2 SVGAGI. V shed 2 bases and J shed 3 bases, with 4 bases lying between them. The CDR3 protein is CASSYPEETQYF. The CDR3 nucleotides read TGTGCCAGCAGTTACCCTGAAGAGACCCAGTACTTC.

In this sample, this clonotype turned up a few times. J is TRBJ1-5 and V is TRBV4-1, with TRBD1 as a possible D gene (5 bases). This CDR3 spans 15 amino acids. V lost 1 base and J lost 3, with 10 bases in between. Germline V lookup: CDR1 MGHRA, CDR2 YSYEKL. In nucleotides, the CDR3 is TGCGCCAGCAGCCAAGGGTACAGGTTCAATCAGCCCCAGCATTTT. Protein product: CASSQGYRFNQPQHF.

The chain couples TRBV13 to TRBJ2-1, with D perhaps TRBD2 (5 bases). The germline V gene encodes CDR1 PRHDT and CDR2 FYEKMQ (reference sequence). The CDR3 is 13 residues long. Trimming removed 2 bases at V and 10 bases at J, with 12 bases between. CDR3 in amino acids: CASSLPTNREQFF. CDR3 in DNA: TGTGCCAGCAGCTTACCGACTAATCGAGAGCAGTTCTTC.

This rearrangement joins TRBV7-8 to TRBJ1-4; 10 nucleotides match TRBD1. The CDR3 totals 17 residues. V dropped 5 bases and J dropped 5; count of bases not matched to a gene: 11. Germline V CDR1 and CDR2: SGHVS, FQNEAQ. CDR3 in amino acids: CASSLWTGGMMNEKLFF. The CDR3 DNA sequence: TGTGCCAGCAGCCTTTGGACAGGGGGGATGATGAATGAAAAACTGTTTTTT.

The table lists this clonotype with a few counts. The chain is built from TRBV9 and TRBJ2-5, with D tentatively TRBD1 (5 bases). Germline CDR1 reads SGDLS; CDR2 reads YYNGEE. CDR3 length: 14 amino acids. The V end lost 3 bases, the J end lost 5 bases, and 14 bases lay between the germline ends. The CDR3 spells CASSARGSGETQYF. As DNA, the CDR3 is TGTGCCAGCAGCGCAAGGGGTTCTGGGGAGACCCAGTACTTC.

This clonotype was counted many times. The chain joins TRBV27 to TRBJ2-3; D may be TRBD2 (6 bases). Trimming shortened V by 5 bases and J by 2 bases, and 17 bases separated the two germline ends. Germline values: CDR1 MNHEY, CDR2 SMNVEV (reference sequence). This CDR3 spans 16 amino acids. CDR3 in DNA: TGTGCCAGCAGTCCCCATGGCAGGGAGGACACAGATACGCAGTATTTT. Translating it yields CASSPHGREDTDTQYF.

This CDR3 is CASSFMDRVTGELFF. CDR3 DNA sequence: TGTGCCAGCAGCTTTATGGACAGGGTGACGGGGGAGCTGTTTTTT. The V call is TRBV7-8, the J call TRBJ2-2, with 8 bases aligning to TRBD1. CDR3 length: 15 residues. Looked up from germline, CDR1 is SGHVS and CDR2 is FQNEAQ. The ends lost 3 bases at V and 8 bases at J; junction bases unmatched: 8.

This chain joins TRBV20-1 and TRBJ2-3; D ambiguous. This CDR3 is built from 16 residues. Germline V gene lookup returns CDR1 DFQATT and CDR2 SNEGSKA (reference sequence). Trimming removed 0 bases at V and 2 bases at J, with 15 bases between. The CDR3 reads CSARDLMGSLTDTQYF. The CDR3 DNA reads TGCAGTGCTAGAGATCTTATGGGCAGCCTCACAGATACGCAGTATTTT.

At least ten counts were recorded for this clonotype. The chain is built from TRBV18 and TRBJ2-3, with 7 bases identical to TRBD2. The V gene's germline CDR1 is KGHSH and CDR2 LQKENI. V gave up 2 bases and J gave up 4 bases; unmatched junction bases: 12. The CDR3 runs 17 residues. DNA for the CDR3: TGTGCCAGCTCACCATTCCTAGCGGACCCCCGGGCAGATACGCAGTATTTT. Amino acid sequence: CASSPFLADPRADTQYF.